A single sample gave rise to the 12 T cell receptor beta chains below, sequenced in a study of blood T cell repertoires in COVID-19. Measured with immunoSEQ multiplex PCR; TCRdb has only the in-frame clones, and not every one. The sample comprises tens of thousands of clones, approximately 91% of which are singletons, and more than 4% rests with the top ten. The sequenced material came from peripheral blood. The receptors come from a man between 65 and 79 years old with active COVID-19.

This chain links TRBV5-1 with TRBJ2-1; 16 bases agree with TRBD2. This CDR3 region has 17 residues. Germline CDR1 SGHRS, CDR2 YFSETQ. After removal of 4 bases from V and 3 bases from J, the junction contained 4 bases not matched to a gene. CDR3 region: CASSPGLAGGHYNEQFF. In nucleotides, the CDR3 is TGCGCCAGCAGCCCGGGACTAGCGGGGGGGCACTACAATGAGCAGTTCTTC. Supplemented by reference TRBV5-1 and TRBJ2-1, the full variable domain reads KAGVTQTPRYLIKTRGQQVTLSCSPISGHRSVSWYQQTPGQGLQFLFEYFSETQRNKGNFPGRFSGRQFSNSRSEMNVSTLELGDSALYLCASSPGLAGGHYNEQFFGPGTRLTVL.

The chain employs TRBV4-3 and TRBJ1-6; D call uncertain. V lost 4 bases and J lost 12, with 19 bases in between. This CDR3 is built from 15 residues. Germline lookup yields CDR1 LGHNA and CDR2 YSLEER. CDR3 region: CASSRSGRGRGPLHF. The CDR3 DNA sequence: TGCGCCAGCAGCCGATCCGGGAGAGGGCGGGGACCCCTCCACTTT.

For the CDR3, the DNA is TGTGCCAGCACCGTGGGACAGACTAATGAAAAACTGTTTTTT. Protein product: CASTVGQTNEKLFF. The gene calls are TRBV6-5 and TRBJ1-4, with TRBD1 matching 7 bases. The CDR3 has 14 amino acids. Germline values: CDR1 MNHEY, CDR2 SVGAGI. V lost 7 bases, J lost 2 bases, and 4 bases stayed unmatched.

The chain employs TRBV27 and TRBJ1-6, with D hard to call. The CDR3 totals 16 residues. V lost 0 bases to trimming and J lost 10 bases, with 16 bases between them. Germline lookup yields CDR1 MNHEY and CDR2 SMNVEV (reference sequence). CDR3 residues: CASSLSGVAGGSPLHF. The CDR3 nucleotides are TGTGCCAGCAGTTTATCAGGAGTGGCAGGAGGGTCACCCCTCCACTTT.

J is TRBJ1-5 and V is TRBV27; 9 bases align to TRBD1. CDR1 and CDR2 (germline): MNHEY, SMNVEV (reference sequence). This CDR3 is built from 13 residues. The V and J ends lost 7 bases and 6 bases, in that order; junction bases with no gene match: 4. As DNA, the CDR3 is TGTGCCAGCAAAACAGGGGGCAGTCAGCCCCAGCATTTT. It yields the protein CASKTGGSQPQHF.

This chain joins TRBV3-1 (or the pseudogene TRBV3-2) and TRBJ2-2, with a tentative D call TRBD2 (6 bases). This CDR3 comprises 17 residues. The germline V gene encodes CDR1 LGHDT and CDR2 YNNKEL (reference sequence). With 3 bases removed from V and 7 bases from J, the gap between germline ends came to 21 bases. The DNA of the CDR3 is TGTGCCAGCAGCCACCAAACAGGAGGGCCAAGAGGCGGGGAGCTGTTTTTT. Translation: CASSHQTGGPRGGELFF.

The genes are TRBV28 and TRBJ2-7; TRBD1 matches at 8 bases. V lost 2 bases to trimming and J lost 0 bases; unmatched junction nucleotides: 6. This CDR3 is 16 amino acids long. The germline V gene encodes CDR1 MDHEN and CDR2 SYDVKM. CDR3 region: CASSLGVRGLSYEQYF. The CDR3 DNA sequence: TGTGCCAGCAGTTTAGGAGTCAGGGGGCTCTCCTACGAGCAGTACTTC. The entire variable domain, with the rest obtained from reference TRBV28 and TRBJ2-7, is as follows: DVKVTQSSRYLVKRTGEKVFLECVQDMDHENMFWYRQDPGLGLRLIYFSYDVKMKEKGDIPEGYSVSREKKERFSLILESASTNQTSMYLCASSLGVRGLSYEQYFGPGTRLTVT.

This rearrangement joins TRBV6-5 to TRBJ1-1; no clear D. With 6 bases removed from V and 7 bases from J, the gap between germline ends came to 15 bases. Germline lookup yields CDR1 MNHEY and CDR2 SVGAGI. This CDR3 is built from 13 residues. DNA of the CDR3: TGTGCCAGCAGGACACTTAGGAAAGGTGAAGCTTTCTTT. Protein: CASRTLRKGEAFF.

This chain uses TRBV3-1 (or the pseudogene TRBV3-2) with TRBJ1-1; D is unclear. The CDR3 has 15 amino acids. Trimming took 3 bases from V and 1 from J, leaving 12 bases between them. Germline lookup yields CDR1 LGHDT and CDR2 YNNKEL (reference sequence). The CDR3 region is CASSQFPSQNTEAFF. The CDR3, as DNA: TGTGCCAGCAGCCAGTTTCCAAGCCAGAACACTGAAGCTTTCTTT.

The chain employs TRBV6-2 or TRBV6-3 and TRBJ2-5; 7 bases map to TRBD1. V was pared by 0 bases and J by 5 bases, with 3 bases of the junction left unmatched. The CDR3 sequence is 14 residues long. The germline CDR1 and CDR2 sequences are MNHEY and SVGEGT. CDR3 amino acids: CASSYSAGGETQYF. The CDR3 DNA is TGTGCCAGCAGTTACTCGGCAGGGGGTGAGACCCAGTACTTC.

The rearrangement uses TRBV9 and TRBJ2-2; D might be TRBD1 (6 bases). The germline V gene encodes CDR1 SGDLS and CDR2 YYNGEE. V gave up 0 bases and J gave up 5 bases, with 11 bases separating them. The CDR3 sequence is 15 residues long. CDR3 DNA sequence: TGTGCCAGCAGCGTAGACAGGGTGAATACCGGGGAGCTGTTTTTT. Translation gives CASSVDRVNTGELFF.

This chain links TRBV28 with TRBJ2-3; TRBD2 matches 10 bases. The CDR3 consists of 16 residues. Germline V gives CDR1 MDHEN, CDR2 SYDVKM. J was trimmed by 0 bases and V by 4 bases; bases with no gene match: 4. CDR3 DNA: TGTGCCAGCAGTTCCCCAGCGGGGGGGAGCACAGATACGCAGTATTTT. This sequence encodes CASSSPAGGSTDTQYF.